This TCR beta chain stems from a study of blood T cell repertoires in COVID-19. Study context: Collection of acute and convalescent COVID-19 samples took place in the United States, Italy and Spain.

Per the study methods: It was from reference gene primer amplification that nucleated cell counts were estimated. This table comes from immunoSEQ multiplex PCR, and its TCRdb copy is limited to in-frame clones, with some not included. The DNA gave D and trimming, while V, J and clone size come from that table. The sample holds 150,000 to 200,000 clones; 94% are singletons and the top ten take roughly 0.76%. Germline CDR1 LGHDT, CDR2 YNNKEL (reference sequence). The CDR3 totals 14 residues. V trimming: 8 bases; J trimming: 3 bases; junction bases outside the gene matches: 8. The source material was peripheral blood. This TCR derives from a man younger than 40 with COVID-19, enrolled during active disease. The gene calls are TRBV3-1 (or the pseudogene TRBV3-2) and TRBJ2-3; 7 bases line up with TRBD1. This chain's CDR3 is CASGSGQKTDTQYF. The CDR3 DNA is TGTGCCAGCGGTTCGGGACAGAAGACAGATACGCAGTATTTT.